Listed below are T cell receptor beta chains from one sample, sequenced in a study of blood T cell repertoires in COVID-19. Sequencing was performed with immunoSEQ multiplex PCR; in TCRdb, only in-frame clones are kept and a portion is missing. In the table there are about 410,000 clones, more than 80% of which are singletons. The sample was peripheral blood. These receptors all come from a woman aged 30 to 39 with active or convalescent COVID-19. Each CDR3 is given with its conserved first and last residue. The D gene is left open where the match is weak. Some rows mark clone size as missing; the rest say once, few, many or name a class of expanded clone.

size: .
D: .
V: TRBV6-5
J: TRBJ2-3
DNA: TGTGCCAGCAGTCTCGGGCAGGGATCAGATACGCAGTATTTT
CDR3: CASSLGQGSDTQYF

size: .
D: .
V: TRBV2
J: TRBJ2-4
DNA: TGTGCCAGCAGTCCGGGCCAGGGATTAAACATTCAGTACTTC
CDR3: CASSPGQGLNIQYF

size: .
D: .
V: TRBV2
J: TRBJ2-7
DNA: TGTGCCAGCAGGCCCGAAGTAGAACTAACCCCCTACGAGCAGTACTTC
CDR3: CASRPEVELTPYEQYF

size: .
D: .
V: TRBV14
J: TRBJ1-2
DNA: TGTGCCAGCAGCCACAGGGGAAGGGGCTACACCTTC
CDR3: CASSHRGRGYTF

size: once
D: .
V: TRBV6-5
J: TRBJ1-1
DNA: TGTGCCAGCAACAACAGGGAACTGAACACTGAAGCTTTCTTT
CDR3: CASNNRELNTEAFF

size: .
D: TRBD1
V: TRBV29-1
J: TRBJ1-2
DNA: TGCAGCGTGACAGGGGCGAACTATGGCTACACCTTC
CDR3: CSVTGANYGYTF

size: .
D: TRBD1
V: TRBV7-9
J: TRBJ2-1
DNA: TGTGCCAGCAGCATTGGACAGGACAATGAGCAGTTCTTC
CDR3: CASSIGQDNEQFF

size: .
D: TRBD1
V: TRBV30
J: TRBJ1-2
DNA: TGTGCCTGGAGCAAGACAGGGAGTGGCTACACCTTC
CDR3: CAWSKTGSGYTF

size: .
D: TRBD2
V: TRBV10-1
J: TRBJ2-5
DNA: TGCGCCAGGGACAAAGGACTAGCGGGAGTAAGGGAGACCCAGTACTTC
CDR3: CARDKGLAGVRETQYF

size: .
D: .
V: TRBV27
J: TRBJ2-7
DNA: TGTGCCAGCAGCATCAGGGGAACCTACGAGCAGTACTTC
CDR3: CASSIRGTYEQYF

size: .
D: .
V: TRBV19
J: TRBJ2-3
DNA: TGTGCCAGTACCGATCGGGGTACGATCACAGATACGCAGTATTTT
CDR3: CASTDRGTITDTQYF

size: .
D: .
V: TRBV9
J: TRBJ1-3
DNA: TGTGCCAGCAGCGCAGAGCAGGGGACCGCTGGAAACACCATATATTTT
CDR3: CASSAEQGTAGNTIYF

size: .
D: TRBD1
V: TRBV10-1
J: TRBJ1-5
DNA: TGCGCCAGCAGTGAGCAGGGGGCGAGTCAGCCCCAGCATTTT
CDR3: CASSEQGASQPQHF

size: .
D: TRBD1
V: TRBV18
J: TRBJ2-3
DNA: TGTGCCAGCTCACCAGGGACAGGGTCGAATACGCAGTATTTT
CDR3: CASSPGTGSNTQYF

size: .
D: TRBD2
V: TRBV5-1
J: TRBJ2-1
DNA: TGCGCCAGCAGCTTGGCCCTTAGCGGGGGGGCCTACAATGAGCAGTTCTTC
CDR3: CASSLALSGGAYNEQFF

size: .
D: TRBD1
V: TRBV2
J: TRBJ1-6
DNA: TGTGCCAGCAGTGTGAGTAGTTGGACAGGGTCGGGCTCACCCCTCCACTTT
CDR3: CASSVSSWTGSGSPLHF